Shown below are 21 T cell receptor beta chains from a single sample sequenced in a study of cytomegalovirus exposure and HLA in healthy donors. The PCR was carried out with 60 Vbeta primers and 13 Jbeta primers. Assay used: immunoSEQ multiplex PCR; TCRdb lists only in-frame clones, some missing. Of roughly 180,000 clones in the sample, approximately 79% were seen once. Sequencing used PBMCs. These receptors all stem from a girl aged 10-17 years in good health and CMV-seropositive.

This clone was picked up a small number of times. The chain is built from TRBV7-2 and TRBJ2-7; TRBD2 might be the D (6 bases). This CDR3 is built from 14 residues. The germline gives CDR1 SGHTA, CDR2 FQGNSA. With 1 base removed from V and 2 bases from J, the gap between germline ends came to 9 bases. Written as DNA, the CDR3 is TGTGCCAGCAGCTTAGTGGGGGGTGCCTACGAGCAGTACTTC. Translating it yields CASSLVGGAYEQYF.

The J gene is TRBJ2-6, the V gene TRBV27; weak D call: TRBD1 (6 bases). Germline V gives CDR1 MNHEY, CDR2 SMNVEV (reference sequence). The length of the CDR3 is 16 residues. V was shortened by 3 bases and J by 1 base, with 10 bases between the two germline ends. This CDR3 reads CASSLPGQSGANVLTF. As DNA, the CDR3 is TGTGCCAGCAGTTTGCCTGGACAGTCTGGGGCCAACGTCCTGACTTTC.

This chain links TRBV4-3 with TRBJ2-7; 8 nucleotides line up with TRBD1. V trimming: 4 bases; J trimming: 5 bases; junction bases outside the gene matches: 4. The germline V gene has CDR1 LGHNA and CDR2 YSLEER. The CDR3 is made up of 13 amino acids. The CDR3 loop is CASSPDRVHEQYF. CDR3 in DNA: TGCGCCAGCAGCCCGGACAGGGTCCACGAGCAGTACTTC.

The rearrangement uses TRBV6-5 and TRBJ1-5; possible D gene TRBD1, 5 bases. The germline V and J ends were trimmed by 2 bases and 7 bases, with 18 bases remaining between them. The length of the CDR3 is 16 residues. Germline V gives CDR1 MNHEY, CDR2 SVGAGI. This CDR3 reads CASSYPLRVLLQPQHF. The CDR3 region has the DNA TGTGCCAGCAGTTACCCACTCAGGGTGTTATTGCAGCCCCAGCATTTT.

About this clone itself: An end of the junction differs from the germline gene, which may be a read error. Other DNA sequences in the sample encode the same CDR3. V usage is TRBV5-6 and J usage is TRBJ1-1, with 8 bases that match TRBD1. The CDR3 loop spans 16 amino acids. Germline V gene sequence: CDR1 SGHDT, CDR2 YYEEEE. The CDR3 DNA reads TGTGCCAGCAGCCAATTGGACAGGGACACTAACACTGAAGCTTTCTTC. Its protein is CASSQLDRDTNTEAFF.

The chain recombines TRBV2 with TRBJ1-2; 8 bases fit TRBD1. The CDR3 loop spans 15 amino acids. The V gene's germline CDR1 is SNHLY and CDR2 FYNNEI. Trimming cost V 6 bases and J 2 bases; bases outside gene matches: 8. CDR3 sequence: CASRNRGLANYGYTF. CDR3 nucleotide sequence: TGTGCCAGCAGGAACAGGGGGTTAGCAAACTATGGCTACACCTTC.

This clone was detected only once. The chain joins TRBV13 to TRBJ2-2, with 15 bases that match TRBD2. Germline values: CDR1 PRHDT, CDR2 FYEKMQ (reference sequence). Trimming at V came to 5 bases and at J to 4 bases, leaving 11 bases not matched to a gene. There are 19 residues in the CDR3. DNA of the CDR3: TGTGCCAGCAGCGGGGGACCGGGACTAGCGGGGGGCCGCACCGGGGAGCTGTTTTTT. Translating it yields CASSGGPGLAGGRTGELFF.

This chain connects TRBV2 to TRBJ2-3, with TRBD2 matching 8 bases. This CDR3 has 17 residues. Germline CDR1 reads SNHLY; CDR2 reads FYNNEI. Losses at the gene ends were 6 bases for V and 2 bases for J; bases not matched to a gene: 13. The CDR3 DNA sequence: TGTGCCAGCAGCGACCCCGTCAAGCGGGGGCCCACAGATACGCAGTATTTT. This encodes CASSDPVKRGPTDTQYF. Combining the CDR3 with reference TRBV2 and TRBJ2-3 gives the whole variable domain EPEVTQTPSHQVTQMGQEVILRCVPISNHLYFYWYRQILGQKVEFLVSFYNNEISEKSEIFDDQFSVERPDGSNFTLKIRSTKLEDSAMYFCASSDPVKRGPTDTQYFGPGTRLTVL.

J is TRBJ2-7 and V is TRBV5-1, with a weak D call TRBD1 (5 bases). Trimming shortened V by 5 bases and J by 0 bases, and 18 bases separated the two germline ends. This CDR3 is built from 16 residues. The germline V gene encodes CDR1 SGHRS and CDR2 YFSETQ. In DNA, the CDR3 is TGCGCCAGCAGTGCTGTGCGTCCTCAGGGCTCCTACGAGCAGTACTTC. Translated: CASSAVRPQGSYEQYF.

The chain combines TRBV10-3 with TRBJ2-2, with 8 bases aligning to TRBD2. From germline, CDR1 is ENHRY and CDR2 SYGVKD. This CDR3 contains 15 residues. With 6 bases clipped from V and 5 bases from J, the junction kept 8 bases outside the gene matches. The DNA for the CDR3 is TGTGCCATCAGGGGGGTAGCGGGGCAAACCGGGGAGCTGTTTTTT. The encoded protein is CAIRGVAGQTGELFF.

The chain combines TRBV6-1 with TRBJ2-1, with a weak D call TRBD2 (6 bases). This CDR3 is 13 amino acids long. V shed 6 bases and J shed 10 bases, with 16 bases lying between them. Germline assignment: CDR1 MNHNS and CDR2 SASEGT. The chain's CDR3 is CASRGASVREQFF. As DNA, the CDR3 is TGTGCCAGCAGGGGTGCTAGCGTCCGAGAGCAGTTCTTC.

This clone was observed a handful of times. The chain has TRBV2 and TRBJ2-2; possible D gene TRBD2, 5 bases. CDR3 length: 15 residues. The germline CDR1 and CDR2 sequences are SNHLY and FYNNEI. Trimming pared 5 bases from V and 6 bases from J, leaving 16 bases between. The CDR3 DNA is TGTGCCAGCAGTACGGCGTCGGGAAGGGCCGGGGAGCTGTTTTTT. Its protein is CASSTASGRAGELFF.

Only one count was recorded for this clone. The chain recombines TRBV5-1 with TRBJ2-3, with TRBD2 matching over 16 bases. The CDR3 covers 18 residues. Trimming took 4 bases from V and 1 from J; bases not matched to a gene: 6. Germline loops: CDR1 SGHRS, CDR2 YFSETQ. CDR3 DNA: TGCGCCAGCAGCCCGGGACTAGCGGGGGGGCCGGGCACAGATACGCAGTATTTT. Translation gives CASSPGLAGGPGTDTQYF.

There are a few counts of this clone. Mismatch with germline at one junction end may stem from a read error. This chain links TRBV7-9 with TRBJ1-2; D uncertain. Germline V lookup: CDR1 SEHNR, CDR2 FQNEAQ (reference sequence). CDR3 length: 11 amino acids. The CDR3 sequence: CSSNLLAGYTF. The CDR3 DNA reads as TGTTCCAGCAACCTACTTGCTGGCTACACCTTC.

The J gene is TRBJ2-3, the V gene TRBV5-1; D ambiguous. CDR1 and CDR2 (germline): SGHRS, YFSETQ. The CDR3 is 13 residues long. Between the trimmed V and J ends, which lost 0 bases and 4 bases, there was a span of 6 bases. The DNA for the CDR3 is TGCGCCAGCAGCTTGGCCATCCCAGATACGCAGTATTTT. Translation: CASSLAIPDTQYF.

The genes are TRBV19 and TRBJ2-3; perhaps TRBD2 as D (7 bases). The CDR3 is 14 residues long. V was cut by 9 bases and J by 1 base, with 14 bases left in between. The germline V gene has CDR1 LNHDA and CDR2 SQIVND (reference sequence). The DNA of the CDR3 is TGTGCCAGCCCTAGGGGGGGCGGCACAGATACGCAGTATTTT. Encoded protein: CASPRGGGTDTQYF.

CDR3 region: CASSLASGATNYGYTF. Written as DNA, the CDR3 is TGTGCCAGCAGCTTAGCTAGCGGAGCTACTAACTATGGCTACACCTTC. The J gene is TRBJ1-2, the V gene TRBV7-8; D unclear. The CDR3 length is 16 residues. V gave up 0 bases and J gave up 0 bases, with 11 bases separating them. From germline, CDR1 is SGHVS and CDR2 FQNEAQ. Supplemented by reference TRBV7-8 and TRBJ1-2, the full variable domain reads GAGVSQSPRYKVAKRGQDVALRCDPISGHVSLFWYQQALGQGPEFLTYFQNEAQLDKSGLPSDRFFAERPEGSVSTLKIQRTQQEDSAVYLCASSLASGATNYGYTFGSGTRLTVV.

The genes are TRBV2 and TRBJ1-6; D call uncertain. Trimming removed 11 bases from V and 0 bases from J, with 14 bases in between. Germline CDR1 and CDR2: SNHLY and FYNNEI. The CDR3 consists of 15 residues. CDR3 nucleotides: TGTGCCCCCCGAGGGCGGAGCTCCTATAATTCACCCCTCCACTTT. Translating it yields CAPRGRSSYNSPLHF.

CDR3 nucleotide sequence: TGTGCCAGCAGCCACCAGACTAGCGGCTCCTACGAGCAGTACTTC. This sequence encodes CASSHQTSGSYEQYF. The V and J genes are TRBV28 and TRBJ2-7; 9 bases align to TRBD2. The CDR3 is 15 amino acids. Germline V gene data show CDR1 as MDHEN and CDR2 as SYDVKM. V dropped 6 bases and J dropped 0; count of bases not matched to a gene: 6. Complete variable domain (other parts from reference TRBV28 and TRBJ2-7): DVKVTQSSRYLVKRTGEKVFLECVQDMDHENMFWYRQDPGLGLRLIYFSYDVKMKEKGDIPEGYSVSREKKERFSLILESASTNQTSMYLCASSHQTSGSYEQYFGPGTRLTVT.

This rearrangement joins TRBV29-1 to TRBJ2-7; D is perhaps TRBD1 (6 bases). Germline V gene sequence: CDR1 SQVTM, CDR2 ANQGSEA. This CDR3 has 13 residues. Trimming shortened V by 4 bases and J by 2 bases, and 12 bases separated the two germline ends. CDR3 nucleotide sequence: TGCAGCGTTGCCAGAGGGGGTCCCTACGAGCAGTACTTC. Its translation is CSVARGGPYEQYF.

The rearrangement joins TRBV18 to TRBJ1-1; D is undetermined. The V gene lost 5 bases and the J gene lost 1 base, with 11 bases spanning the gap. Germline V gene data show CDR1 as KGHSH and CDR2 as LQKENI. The CDR3 has 14 residues. CDR3 DNA: TGTGCCAGCTCAACCTCGGCGGGGAACACTGAAGCTTTCTTT. As protein: CASSTSAGNTEAFF.